A selection of T cell receptor beta chains follows, all from one sample in a study of blood T cell repertoires in COVID-19. Sequencing used immunoSEQ multiplex PCR; TCRdb keeps in-frame clones, though not all of them. The sample consists of under 250,000 clones, roughly nine tenths of them appearing once. The sequencing input was peripheral blood. Receptor source: a man aged 60 to 75 with COVID-19, enrolled during active disease. Both conserved end residues are part of each CDR3. The order of the fields is V gene, J gene, clone size, D gene, CDR3 DNA, CDR3 protein. A D gene is named only where the DNA matches it firmly. Expanded clones are given a class, and other clones once, few, many or no size at all.

V gene: TRBV7-2; J gene: TRBJ1-6; clone size: -; D gene: -; CDR3 DNA: TGTGCCAGCAGCCCAGGTGGGGGGGCGGCTTCACCCCTCCACTTT; CDR3 protein: CASSPGGGAASPLHF
V gene: TRBV11-2; J gene: TRBJ1-2; clone size: -; D gene: -; CDR3 DNA: TGTGCCAGCAGCGCCACATCATATGGCTACACCTTC; CDR3 protein: CASSATSYGYTF
V gene: TRBV5-1; J gene: TRBJ2-1; clone size: -; D gene: -; CDR3 DNA: TGCGCCAGCAGCTTGGACTCAGGCGTCGGTGAGCAGTTCTTC; CDR3 protein: CASSLDSGVGEQFF
V gene: TRBV9; J gene: TRBJ2-7; clone size: once; D gene: -; CDR3 DNA: TGTGCCAGCACCTTCTCTAGCGACTCCTACGAGCAGTACTTC; CDR3 protein: CASTFSSDSYEQYF
V gene: TRBV12-3/TRBV12-4; J gene: TRBJ2-1; clone size: -; D gene: -; CDR3 DNA: TGTGCCAGCAGACCTAGCTCGGGCAATGAGCAGTTCTTC; CDR3 protein: CASRPSSGNEQFF
V gene: TRBV9; J gene: TRBJ2-7; clone size: -; D gene: TRBD2; CDR3 DNA: TGTGCCAGCAGCGTAGCAGCGGGAGGGCCGGACGAGCAGTACTTC; CDR3 protein: CASSVAAGGPDEQYF
V gene: TRBV18; J gene: TRBJ1-1; clone size: -; D gene: -; CDR3 DNA: TGTGCCAGCTCACTTACAGGGACTACGAACACTGAAGCTTTCTTT; CDR3 protein: CASSLTGTTNTEAFF
V gene: TRBV15; J gene: TRBJ1-5; clone size: -; D gene: TRBD1; CDR3 DNA: TGTGCCACCAGCCAGGGGGTTCAGCCCCAGCATTTT; CDR3 protein: CATSQGVQPQHF
V gene: TRBV7-6; J gene: TRBJ2-1; clone size: once; D gene: TRBD2; CDR3 DNA: TGTGCCAGCAGCACCCTGAGCGGGAGATACAATGAGCAGTTCTTC; CDR3 protein: CASSTLSGRYNEQFF
V gene: TRBV2; J gene: TRBJ2-4; clone size: -; D gene: -; CDR3 DNA: TGTGCCAGCAGTGAAGGCCGAGCCGGAGCCAAAAACATTCAGTACTTC; CDR3 protein: CASSEGRAGAKNIQYF
V gene: TRBV19; J gene: TRBJ2-1; clone size: few; D gene: -; CDR3 DNA: TGTGCCAGTAGCCCACAGTCCAGCTCCTACAATGAGCAGTTCTTC; CDR3 protein: CASSPQSSSYNEQFF
V gene: TRBV12-3/TRBV12-4; J gene: TRBJ2-1; clone size: once; D gene: -; CDR3 DNA: TGTGCCAGCAGCAATCAATACAATGAGCAGTTCTTC; CDR3 protein: CASSNQYNEQFF
V gene: TRBV4-1; J gene: TRBJ2-1; clone size: -; D gene: -; CDR3 DNA: TGCGCCAGCAGCCTACAACGGGGTAGCTACAATGAGCAGTTCTTC; CDR3 protein: CASSLQRGSYNEQFF
V gene: TRBV3-1/TRBV3-2; J gene: TRBJ1-2; clone size: -; D gene: TRBD1; CDR3 DNA: TGTGCCAGCAGCCGGAACAGGGGGCACTATGGCTACACCTTC; CDR3 protein: CASSRNRGHYGYTF
V gene: TRBV29-1; J gene: TRBJ2-3; clone size: -; D gene: TRBD1; CDR3 DNA: TGCAGCGTTGATCGACAGGGCGGCACAGATACGCAGTATTTT; CDR3 protein: CSVDRQGGTDTQYF
V gene: TRBV5-1; J gene: TRBJ2-5; clone size: -; D gene: TRBD2; CDR3 DNA: TGCGCCAGCAGCCTGGACGGGGGGATACAAGAGACCCAGTACTTC; CDR3 protein: CASSLDGGIQETQYF
V gene: TRBV10-1; J gene: TRBJ1-1; clone size: -; D gene: TRBD1; CDR3 DNA: TGCGCCAGCAGTGAGTCGGTGACAGGGGGAGTGAACACTGAAGCTTTCTTT; CDR3 protein: CASSESVTGGVNTEAFF
V gene: TRBV12-3/TRBV12-4; J gene: TRBJ2-7; clone size: -; D gene: -; CDR3 DNA: TGTGCCAGCAGACAGACAGCGCACGAGCAGTACTTC; CDR3 protein: CASRQTAHEQYF
V gene: TRBV7-9; J gene: TRBJ1-2; clone size: -; D gene: TRBD1; CDR3 DNA: TGTGCCAGCAGCGCCGCCGGACAGGGGGCGATCTATGGCTACACCTTC; CDR3 protein: CASSAAGQGAIYGYTF
V gene: TRBV28; J gene: TRBJ1-3; clone size: once; D gene: -; CDR3 DNA: TGTGCCACCAAATTATTAGTTTCCTCTGGAAACACCATATATTTT; CDR3 protein: CATKLLVSSGNTIYF
V gene: TRBV9; J gene: TRBJ2-7; clone size: -; D gene: TRBD1; CDR3 DNA: TGTGCCAGCAGCCTTAATACCGGGACAGGGGACGAGCAGTACTTC; CDR3 protein: CASSLNTGTGDEQYF
V gene: TRBV3-1/TRBV3-2; J gene: TRBJ1-1; clone size: -; D gene: -; CDR3 DNA: TGTGCCAGCAGCCAAGTAGTGGACAACCGGAACACTGAAGCTTTCTTT; CDR3 protein: CASSQVVDNRNTEAFF
V gene: TRBV7-8; J gene: TRBJ2-7; clone size: -; D gene: TRBD2; CDR3 DNA: TGTGCCAGCAGCTTAGGGGTAGCGGGGGCTCTCCCTCCTACCTACGAGCAGTACTTC; CDR3 protein: CASSLGVAGALPPTYEQYF
V gene: TRBV2; J gene: TRBJ2-7; clone size: -; D gene: TRBD1; CDR3 DNA: TGTGCCAGCAGTGAGTCGCAGGACAGGAGCTCCTACGAGCAGTACTTC; CDR3 protein: CASSESQDRSSYEQYF
V gene: TRBV27; J gene: TRBJ1-1; clone size: -; D gene: -; CDR3 DNA: TGTGCCAGCAGCCGACAGCCCGGGGGCGGGGGCACTGAAGCTTTCTTT; CDR3 protein: CASSRQPGGGGTEAFF
V gene: TRBV3-1/TRBV3-2; J gene: TRBJ1-1; clone size: -; D gene: -; CDR3 DNA: TGTGCCAGCAGCCTAGCAATGAACACTGAAGCTTTCTTT; CDR3 protein: CASSLAMNTEAFF
V gene: TRBV6-6; J gene: TRBJ2-6; clone size: -; D gene: -; CDR3 DNA: TGTGCCAGCAGTCCCAACGGGGATTTTCTCTCTGGGGCCAACGTCCTGACTTTC; CDR3 protein: CASSPNGDFLSGANVLTF
V gene: TRBV7-2; J gene: TRBJ1-6; clone size: -; D gene: -; CDR3 DNA: TGTGCCAGCAGCTTCTCCTCTAGAGGATCCTATAATTCACCCCTCCACTTT; CDR3 protein: CASSFSSRGSYNSPLHF
V gene: TRBV6-1; J gene: TRBJ2-7; clone size: -; D gene: TRBD1; CDR3 DNA: TGTGCCAGCAGTGACACAGGGGGCCCCTACGAGCAGTACTTC; CDR3 protein: CASSDTGGPYEQYF
V gene: TRBV27; J gene: TRBJ2-7; clone size: -; D gene: TRBD2; CDR3 DNA: TGTGCCAGCAGTTGGCGGGAGGGGGGGGCGTCTTACGAGCAGTACTTC; CDR3 protein: CASSWREGGASYEQYF
V gene: TRBV10-2; J gene: TRBJ1-1; clone size: -; D gene: TRBD1; CDR3 DNA: TGCGCCAGCAGAGTACAGGGGTCGTTCACTGAAGCTTTCTTT; CDR3 protein: CASRVQGSFTEAFF
V gene: TRBV6-4; J gene: TRBJ2-7; clone size: -; D gene: TRBD2; CDR3 DNA: TGTGCCAGCAGTGACTCTGGCCTCGGGGGGGGCGTCTCCAACTCCTACGAGCAGTACTTC; CDR3 protein: CASSDSGLGGGVSNSYEQYF
V gene: TRBV19; J gene: TRBJ1-3; clone size: -; D gene: TRBD1; CDR3 DNA: TGTGCCAGTAGTCTCGGGACAGGGCCACAGTCTGGAAACACCATATATTTT; CDR3 protein: CASSLGTGPQSGNTIYF
V gene: TRBV19; J gene: TRBJ1-6; clone size: -; D gene: TRBD1; CDR3 DNA: TGTGCCAGTGATCCTACAGGGGTAAACTCACCCCTCCACTTT; CDR3 protein: CASDPTGVNSPLHF
V gene: TRBV5-1; J gene: TRBJ2-1; clone size: once; D gene: TRBD2; CDR3 DNA: TGCGCCAGCAGCCCCAGCGGGGGGGCTTGGGAGCAGTTCTTC; CDR3 protein: CASSPSGGAWEQFF
V gene: TRBV15; J gene: TRBJ1-1; clone size: -; D gene: -; CDR3 DNA: TGTGCCACCAGCGTGTGGGGGGGCTCTGGTGAAGCTTTCTTT; CDR3 protein: CATSVWGGSGEAFF
V gene: TRBV5-1; J gene: TRBJ1-2; clone size: -; D gene: TRBD1; CDR3 DNA: TGCGCCAGCAGCGCCGGACAGGGGGTTTTTGGCTATGGCTACACCTTC; CDR3 protein: CASSAGQGVFGYGYTF
V gene: TRBV18; J gene: TRBJ2-3; clone size: -; D gene: TRBD2; CDR3 DNA: TGTGCCAGCTCACCAAGGACTAGCGGGGGCCGTGCTAGCACAGATACGCAGTATTTT; CDR3 protein: CASSPRTSGGRASTDTQYF
V gene: TRBV7-9; J gene: TRBJ2-7; clone size: -; D gene: -; CDR3 DNA: TGTGCCAGCAGCAAGTCGTCGGTCTACGAGCAGTACTTC; CDR3 protein: CASSKSSVYEQYF
V gene: TRBV6-4; J gene: TRBJ2-3; clone size: -; D gene: TRBD2; CDR3 DNA: TGTGCCAGCGCTAGCGGGGTAACAGATACGCAGTATTTT; CDR3 protein: CASASGVTDTQYF
V gene: TRBV29-1; J gene: TRBJ1-2; clone size: -; D gene: TRBD1; CDR3 DNA: TGCAGCGGAACCGGGACAGGGGCCGACTATGGCTACACCTTC; CDR3 protein: CSGTGTGADYGYTF
V gene: TRBV5-1; J gene: TRBJ1-2; clone size: -; D gene: TRBD1; CDR3 DNA: TGCGCCAGCAGCTCAATGGCTTGGGACAGGCTCGAGTATGGCTACACCTTC; CDR3 protein: CASSSMAWDRLEYGYTF
V gene: TRBV4-1; J gene: TRBJ1-6; clone size: -; D gene: TRBD1; CDR3 DNA: TGCGCCAGCAGCCGAGGACAGGGGGCCGATTCACCCCTCCACTTT; CDR3 protein: CASSRGQGADSPLHF
V gene: TRBV4-1; J gene: TRBJ1-2; clone size: -; D gene: TRBD1; CDR3 DNA: TGCGCCAGCAGCCAAGCATTGACAGGGAAGGATAACTATGGCTACACCTTC; CDR3 protein: CASSQALTGKDNYGYTF